This T cell receptor beta chain was sequenced during a study of early T cells in non-severe SARS-CoV-2 infection. Whole-study context: Chains from this unsorted whole-blood bulk RNA could not be paired.

The CDR3 extends over 15 amino acids. With 9 bases clipped from V and 2 bases from J, the junction kept 10 bases outside the gene matches. Germline V gene data show CDR1 as MDHEN and CDR2 as SYDVKM. This clonotype has only a few counts. Attachment of unique molecular identifiers to individual cDNA molecules was performed. TCRdb itself ran the 5' RACE reads through MiXCR, one entry per CDR3 protein. The table lists about 94,000 distinct CDR3 sequences, less than 15% of them singletons. This clonotype originated in an adult who was a healthcare worker with PCR-confirmed SARS-CoV-2 infection or an uninfected control (not recorded which). The V call is TRBV28, the J call TRBJ2-3; 8 nucleotides match TRBD2. Material: whole blood. This CDR3 is CASLNPGGHTDTQYF. The CDR3 region has the DNA TGTGCCAGTCTCAATCCGGGGGGGCACACAGATACGCAGTATTTT.